The 3 T cell receptor beta chains presented below share a single source sample, sequenced in a study of T cell repertoires in cytomegalovirus infection. TCRdb reprocessed the reads via MiXCR and lists one record per CDR3 protein. The sample carries a few hundred thousand distinct CDR3 sequences, under 45% recorded once. Their antigen targets remain unknown. This material consisted of cultured PBMCs, taken from culture after CMV antigen stimulation. Source of these receptors: a human donor in good health (CMV status not recorded). Some clones in this sample may be carry-over from other donors' samples.

The rearrangement joins TRBV7-9 to TRBJ1-5, with D hard to call. Trimming took off 3 bases at V and 7 bases at J, with 13 bases between the two ends. CDR3 length: 14 amino acids. Germline V gene sequence: CDR1 SEHNR, CDR2 FQNEAQ (reference sequence). This CDR3 is CASSFPGSGQPQHF. The CDR3 coding sequence is TGTGCCAGCAGCTTCCCCGGTTCTGGGCAGCCCCAGCATTTT.

This rearrangement joins TRBV6-1 to TRBJ2-2; D could derive from TRBD1 or TRBD2 (5 bases each). The V end lost 0 bases, the J end lost 4 bases, and 12 bases lay between the germline ends. The CDR3 is 16 amino acids. Germline V lookup: CDR1 MNHNS, CDR2 SASEGT. CDR3 nucleotide sequence: TGTGCCAGCAGTGAAGCGCCGGGACCCAGCACCGGGGAGCTGTTTTTT. It translates to CASSEAPGPSTGELFF.

The chain employs TRBV19 and TRBJ2-7; tentative D call: TRBD2 (5 bases). With 6 bases removed from V and 3 bases from J, the gap between germline ends came to 12 bases. From germline, CDR1 is LNHDA and CDR2 SQIVND (reference sequence). The CDR3 is made up of 13 amino acids. The CDR3 protein is CASSRRDFYEQYF. CDR3 DNA sequence: TGTGCCAGTAGCCGCCGGGATTTCTACGAGCAGTACTTC.